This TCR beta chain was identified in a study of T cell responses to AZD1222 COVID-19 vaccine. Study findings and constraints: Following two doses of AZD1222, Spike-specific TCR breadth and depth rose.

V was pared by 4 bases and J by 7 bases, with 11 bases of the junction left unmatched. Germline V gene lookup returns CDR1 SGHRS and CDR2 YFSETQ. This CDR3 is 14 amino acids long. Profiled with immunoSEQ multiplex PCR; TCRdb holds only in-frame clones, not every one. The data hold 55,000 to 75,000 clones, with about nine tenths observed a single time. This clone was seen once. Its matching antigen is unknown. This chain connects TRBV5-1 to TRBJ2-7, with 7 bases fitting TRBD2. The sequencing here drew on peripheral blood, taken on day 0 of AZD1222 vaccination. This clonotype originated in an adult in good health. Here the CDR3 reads CASSGSSGRGEQYF. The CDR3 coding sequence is TGCGCCAGCAGCGGGTCTAGCGGTCGCGGGGAGCAGTACTTC.